These 13 T cell receptor beta chains were sequenced from one sample in a study of shared clonotypes between healthy human individuals. Sequencing used immunoSEQ multiplex PCR; TCRdb keeps in-frame clones, though not all of them. Of a few million clones listed, 85% to 95% are singletons. The specimen sequenced was naive CD4+ T cells from PBMCs. As for subset: CD45RA+ positively selected. These receptors were obtained from a man aged 18 to 35 in good health. Some clones in this sample may be carry-over from other donors' samples.

The chain uses TRBV19 and TRBJ2-1; maybe TRBD1 (5 bases). The V end lost 6 bases, the J end lost 12 bases, and 15 bases lay between the germline ends. This CDR3 has 12 residues. From germline, CDR1 is LNHDA and CDR2 SQIVND (reference sequence). The DNA for the CDR3 is TGTGCCAGTAGAAGCGAGCGCAGGGCGCAGTTCTTC. Translated: CASRSERRAQFF.

The CDR3 region is CASSVGLAPWYEQYF. In nucleotides, the CDR3 is TGTGCCAGCAGCGTAGGGCTAGCGCCTTGGTACGAGCAGTACTTC. The V call is TRBV9, the J call TRBJ2-7, with D maybe TRBD2 (6 bases). The ends were cut back, 0 bases at V and 4 bases at J, with 14 bases in the middle. The CDR3 covers 15 residues. Germline-derived CDR1 and CDR2 are SGDLS and YYNGEE.

This chain connects TRBV7-2 to TRBJ2-1; D not certain. Per the germline V gene, CDR1 is SGHTA and CDR2 is FQGNSA. The germline V and J ends were trimmed by 7 bases and 1 base, with 11 bases remaining between them. There are 14 residues in the CDR3. The CDR3 DNA reads TGTGCCAGCAAATTCGGAACTTCCTACAATGAGCAGTTCTTC. This codes for CASKFGTSYNEQFF.

The chain carries TRBV4-3 and TRBJ2-3; no firm D call. Germline V gives CDR1 LGHNA, CDR2 YSLEER. CDR3 length equals 16 residues. Trimming cost V 0 bases and J 3 bases, with 13 bases left between them. The CDR3, as DNA: TGCGCCAGCAGCCAAGATGCGCGGAGCCTTACAGATACGCAGTATTTT. Encoded protein: CASSQDARSLTDTQYF.

The gene calls are TRBV14 and TRBJ1-2; D is unresolved. The CDR3 contains 13 residues. Looked up from germline, CDR1 is SGHDN and CDR2 is FVKESK. The V and J ends lost 7 bases and 4 bases respectively, with 13 bases between them. The CDR3 sequence is CASTKDGIYGYTF. The CDR3 DNA reads as TGTGCCAGCACGAAGGACGGCATCTATGGCTACACCTTC.

This clone showed up just once. The chain has TRBV4-1 and TRBJ2-1; TRBD2 matches at 10 bases. Germline CDR1 MGHRA, CDR2 YSYEKL. The CDR3 totals 14 residues. V lost 5 bases, J lost 6 bases, and 4 bases stayed unmatched. CDR3 residues: CASSKPSGSNEQFF. CDR3 nucleotides: TGCGCCAGCAGCAAACCTAGCGGGAGCAATGAGCAGTTCTTC.

The chain has TRBV25-1 and TRBJ2-3, with 10 bases aligning to TRBD2. Trimming at V came to 2 bases and at J to 6 bases, leaving 2 bases not matched to a gene. Germline V gene sequence: CDR1 MGHDK, CDR2 SYGVNS. The CDR3 has 14 amino acids. CDR3 DNA sequence: TGTGCCAGCAGTGAACTAGCGGGAGATGATACGCAGTATTTT. Residues: CASSELAGDDTQYF.

V usage is TRBV10-1 and J usage is TRBJ2-7; 9 bases are shared with TRBD1. CDR1 is WNHNN, CDR2 SYGVQD, per germline (reference sequence). The CDR3 spans 14 residues. Germline trimming cut 6 bases from V and 2 bases from J; bases unmatched to any gene: 5. The CDR3 sequence is CASRGQGRTYEQYF. The DNA of the CDR3 is TGCGCCAGCAGGGGACAGGGTCGGACCTACGAGCAGTACTTC.

V gene TRBV30 combines with J gene TRBJ2-1, with D perhaps being TRBD1 or TRBD2 (5 bases each). The CDR3 consists of 13 residues. Germline CDR1 reads GTSNPN; CDR2 reads SVGIG (reference sequence). V lost 4 bases and J lost 2, with 9 bases in between. For the CDR3, the DNA is TGTGCCTGGAACCGGGACGCCTACAATGAGCAGTTCTTC. Translating it yields CAWNRDAYNEQFF.

Remarks on this clone: Other DNA sequences in the same sample also yield this CDR3. This chain connects TRBV28 to TRBJ1-5; 8 positions agree with TRBD1. The CDR3 is made up of 15 amino acids. Per the germline V gene, CDR1 is MDHEN and CDR2 is SYDVKM. The J segment lost 4 bases and the V segment lost 6 bases, leaving 8 bases of the junction unmatched. This chain's CDR3 is CASRPPGQVNQPQHF. The CDR3 bases are TGTGCCAGCAGACCTCCGGGACAGGTAAATCAGCCCCAGCATTTT. The full variable domain, in which reference TRBV28 and TRBJ1-5 provide the parts outside the CDR3, is DVKVTQSSRYLVKRTGEKVFLECVQDMDHENMFWYRQDPGLGLRLIYFSYDVKMKEKGDIPEGYSVSREKKERFSLILESASTNQTSMYLCASRPPGQVNQPQHFGDGTRLSIL.

The chain is built from TRBV6-5 and TRBJ1-2, with a weak D call TRBD1 (5 bases). This CDR3 region has 15 residues. The V gene's germline CDR1 is MNHEY and CDR2 SVGAGI. The germline V and J ends were trimmed by 0 bases and 8 bases, with 16 bases remaining between them. CDR3 sequence reads: CASSYSPGPSKGYTF. As DNA, the CDR3 is TGTGCCAGCAGTTACTCACCGGGACCGTCGAAAGGCTACACCTTC.

CDR3 coding DNA: TGTGCCAGCAGCTTAATACGGGACACTGAAGCTTTCTTT. It codes for CASSLIRDTEAFF. The V gene is TRBV6-1, the J gene TRBJ1-1, with no clear D. The CDR3 runs 13 residues. V lost 6 bases and J lost 3, with 11 bases in between. Germline V CDR1 and CDR2: MNHNS, SASEGT.

V and J are TRBV29-1 and TRBJ2-2; TRBD2 is a possible D gene (5 bases). CDR1 and CDR2 from the germline V gene are SQVTM and ANQGSEA. This CDR3 has 13 amino acids. The ends were cut back, 2 bases at V and 4 bases at J, with 8 bases in the middle. The CDR3 region has the DNA TGCAGCGTTGAACCGGGGAGCACCGGGGAGCTGTTTTTT. Translating gives CSVEPGSTGELFF.